Below are 16 T cell receptor beta chains sequenced from a single sample in a study of blood T cell repertoires in COVID-19. TCRdb keeps only in-frame clones here, not all; method: immunoSEQ multiplex PCR. This sample yields 150,000 to 200,000 clones, of which roughly 80% are seen a single time; less than 7% belongs to the top ten. The sample comprised peripheral blood. These receptors originate from a man between 60 and 70 years old with acute or convalescent COVID-19.

The rearrangement links TRBV27 to TRBJ2-3; D unclear. CDR3 length: 15 residues. Germline-derived CDR1 and CDR2 are MNHEY and SMNVEV (reference sequence). V was shortened by 3 bases and J by 8 bases, with 18 bases between the two germline ends. The CDR3 loop is CASSFLTSAGGTQYF. In nucleotides, the CDR3 is TGTGCCAGCAGTTTCCTCACGTCCGCCGGCGGTACGCAGTATTTT.

This clone was observed a single time. The chain is built from TRBV19 and TRBJ2-1; D is undetermined. CDR1 is LNHDA, CDR2 SQIVND, per germline (reference sequence). Trimming removed 3 bases from V and 5 bases from J, with 14 bases in between. The CDR3 contains 15 residues. The CDR3 loop is CASSITGRINNEQFF. The DNA for the CDR3 is TGTGCCAGTAGTATCACTGGCAGGATTAACAATGAGCAGTTCTTC.

This rearrangement joins TRBV5-4 to TRBJ1-5; D gene ambiguous. CDR3 length: 13 amino acids. Germline CDR1 SGHNT, CDR2 YYREEE (reference sequence). With 4 bases removed from V and 3 bases from J, the gap between germline ends came to 8 bases. The CDR3 nucleotides are TGTGCCAGCAGCCCAGACTTCAATCAGCCCCAGCATTTT. Its translation: CASSPDFNQPQHF.

V usage is TRBV5-6 and J usage is TRBJ1-2, with 7 bases that match TRBD1. The length of the CDR3 is 16 residues. From germline, CDR1 is SGHDT and CDR2 YYEEEE. V was clipped by 0 bases and J by 0 bases; unmatched bases: 5. The CDR3 region has the DNA TGTGCCAGCAGCTTGGAGGGGGACAGCCCTAACTATGGCTACACCTTC. Translation: CASSLEGDSPNYGYTF.

In its sample, this clone was seen once. This sequence joins TRBV5-8 and TRBJ1-3; D call uncertain. Trimming removed 5 bases at V and 0 bases at J, with 12 bases between. CDR1 is SGHTS, CDR2 YDEGEE, per germline. This CDR3 is 15 amino acids long. In nucleotides, the CDR3 is TGTGCCAGCAGTTGGGCAGCTAACTCTGGAAACACCATATATTTT. Its translation is CASSWAANSGNTIYF.

The J gene is TRBJ1-4, the V gene TRBV6-5, with D unclear. The CDR3 has 14 residues. The germline V and J ends were trimmed by 8 bases and 8 bases, with 18 bases remaining between them. Germline V gene data show CDR1 as MNHEY and CDR2 as SVGAGI. CDR3 sequence: CASAVVIPTEKLFF. CDR3 nucleotide sequence: TGTGCCAGCGCGGTGGTGATCCCCACCGAAAAACTGTTTTTT.

CDR3 nucleotide sequence: TGTGCCACCAGCCCAGGGGGAATTAACACCGGGGAGCTGTTTTTT. Its translation: CATSPGGINTGELFF. This sequence joins TRBV24-1 and TRBJ2-2; 7 positions agree with TRBD1. J gave up 2 bases and V 7 bases, and 6 bases lay outside the gene matches. The CDR3 covers 15 residues. Germline CDR1 KGHDR, CDR2 SFDVKD.

V is TRBV5-1 and J is TRBJ2-7; TRBD2 agrees at 14 bases. V lost 4 bases and J lost 5; bases outside the gene matches: 8. Germline V CDR1 and CDR2: SGHRS, YFSETQ. There are 16 residues in the CDR3. CDR3 coding DNA: TGCGCCAGCAGCCCCGGGACTAGCGGGAGATCGGACGAGCAGTACTTC. It encodes CASSPGTSGRSDEQYF.

The chain uses TRBV30 and TRBJ1-3; 7 nucleotides match TRBD1. This CDR3 is 14 amino acids long. Germline V gene data show CDR1 as GTSNPN and CDR2 as SVGIG (reference sequence). The ends lost 0 bases at V and 4 bases at J; junction bases unmatched: 3. The CDR3, as DNA: TGTGCCTGGAGTGTAGGGGGCCGAGGAAACACCATATATTTT. Translation gives CAWSVGGRGNTIYF.

The chain employs TRBV30 and TRBJ1-6; 9 positions match TRBD1. V shed 2 bases and J 3 bases; nucleotides not matched to a gene: 2. Germline V CDR1 and CDR2: GTSNPN, SVGIG (reference sequence). The CDR3 has 15 amino acids. CDR3 amino acids: CAWSPTGGYNSPLHF. CDR3 coding DNA: TGTGCCTGGAGTCCGACAGGGGGCTATAATTCACCCCTCCACTTT.

The CDR3 is CATSQEAGGGEQFF. CDR3 in DNA: TGTGCCACCAGCCAGGAAGCGGGAGGGGGGGAGCAGTTCTTC. The V call is TRBV10-3, the J call TRBJ2-1; TRBD2 aligns across 10 bases. Trimming at V came to 10 bases and at J to 10 bases, leaving 13 bases not matched to a gene. The length of the CDR3 is 14 residues. Per germline, CDR1 ENHRY and CDR2 SYGVKD.

This rearrangement joins TRBV27 to TRBJ1-6, with 8 positions matching TRBD1. The CDR3 totals 13 residues. From germline, CDR1 is MNHEY and CDR2 SMNVEV (reference sequence). V trimming: 6 bases; J trimming: 10 bases; junction bases outside the gene matches: 5. The CDR3 region is CASRGQGYSPLHF. Written as DNA, the CDR3 is TGTGCCAGCAGAGGACAGGGTTACTCACCCCTCCACTTT.

The rearrangement joins TRBV2 to TRBJ2-7; D possibly corresponds to TRBD2 (5 bases). CDR3 length: 12 residues. Trimming pared 6 bases from V and 4 bases from J, leaving 10 bases between. From germline, CDR1 is SNHLY and CDR2 FYNNEI. This chain's CDR3 is CASRRAAYEQYF. The CDR3 DNA sequence: TGTGCCAGCAGGAGGGCCGCTTACGAGCAGTACTTC.

The chain is built from TRBV27 and TRBJ1-2; perhaps TRBD1 as D (5 bases). Trimming took 0 bases from V and 4 from J, leaving 12 bases between them. CDR3 length: 15 residues. Germline V gives CDR1 MNHEY, CDR2 SMNVEV (reference sequence). For the CDR3, the DNA is TGTGCCAGCAGTTTATCTGGGGGGTCATTCTATGGCTACACCTTC. This sequence encodes CASSLSGGSFYGYTF.

The chain uses TRBV12-3 or TRBV12-4 and TRBJ1-5, with D unclear. The CDR3 sequence is 13 residues long. The ends were cut back, 3 bases at V and 8 bases at J, with 11 bases in the middle. Here the CDR3 DNA reads TGTGCCAGCAGTTTGCGAGGGCTGGAGCCCCAGCATTTT. This sequence encodes CASSLRGLEPQHF.

This clone has just one count. This chain connects TRBV19 to TRBJ2-7; possibly TRBD1 for D (6 bases). Per germline, CDR1 LNHDA and CDR2 SQIVND (reference sequence). CDR3 length: 13 residues. V dropped 4 bases and J dropped 3 bases, with 10 bases sitting between them. The CDR3: CASSKVQGYEQYF. CDR3 DNA sequence: TGTGCCAGTAGTAAGGTACAGGGCTACGAGCAGTACTTC. The entire variable domain, with the rest obtained from reference TRBV19 and TRBJ2-7, is as follows: DGGITQSPKYLFRKEGQNVTLSCEQNLNHDAMYWYRQDPGQGLRLIYYSQIVNDFQKGDIAEGYSVSREKKESFPLTVTSAQKNPTAFYLCASSKVQGYEQYFGPGTRLTVT.